The 2 T cell receptor beta chains below all came from one sample that was sequenced in a study of shared clonotypes between healthy human individuals. CD45RO-negative, CCR7-selected cells formed the naive CD8 fraction, which excluded terminally differentiated effector memory CD45RA+ cells. The protocol was immunoSEQ multiplex PCR, while the TCRdb copy is restricted to in-frame clones and leaves out a portion. The sample carries some 2 million clones, over 85% recorded once. The sequenced sample consisted of naive CD8+ T cells sorted from blood. The source is a young man in good health.

The gene calls are TRBV11-2 and TRBJ1-1; TRBD1 aligns across 7 bases. J gave up 0 bases and V 6 bases, and 7 bases lay outside the gene matches. The CDR3 sequence is 15 residues long. Per the germline V gene, CDR1 is SGHAT and CDR2 is FQNNGV. The CDR3 bases are TGTGCCAGCAGAAAACAAGGGGGCTTGAACACTGAAGCTTTCTTT. Protein product: CASRKQGGLNTEAFF.

J is TRBJ1-4 and V is TRBV27; a weak D match, TRBD1 (6 bases). V lost 2 bases, J lost 4 bases, and 14 bases lay in between. The V gene's germline CDR1 is MNHEY and CDR2 SMNVEV (reference sequence). CDR3 length: 16 residues. In DNA form, the CDR3 reads TGTGCCAGCAGTTTAAGCTCCGGGACAAGTAATGAAAAACTGTTTTTT. As protein: CASSLSSGTSNEKLFF.